This TCR beta chain was identified during a study of cytomegalovirus exposure and HLA in healthy donors. As for the study in general: Approximately 81% of 398 genotyped donors fell in the Caucasian-associated ancestry cluster. Study-wide points: Earlier analysis yielded a pattern in which most TCR beta V segments were productive about 90% or about 30% of the time. Some TCR beta chains (164 of them) were listed as cytomegalovirus-associated.

Donors were ostensibly healthy at sampling, although undocumented immune exposures were probable. In its sample, this clone was seen a few times. Antigen: not known. The study ran its PCR with 60 Vbeta and 13 Jbeta primers. Assay used: immunoSEQ multiplex PCR; TCRdb lists only in-frame clones, some missing. Of approximately 170,000 clones listed, 77% are singletons. The CDR3 sequence is 14 residues long. Germline V lookup: CDR1 SGHNT, CDR2 YENEEA. Trimming took 1 base from V and 1 from J, leaving 6 bases between them. This sequence joins TRBV11-3 and TRBJ2-3; TRBD1 is a possible D gene (6 bases). This TCR derives from a female donor in good health and CMV-seronegative. Sequencing was done on a sample of PBMCs. This CDR3 is CASSLAGGTDTQYF. For the CDR3, the DNA is TGTGCCAGCAGCTTAGCAGGGGGCACAGATACGCAGTATTTT.